The clone carrying this TCR beta chain appeared many times. Its antigen is unidentified. This entry is derived from a study of T cells in Graves' hyperthyroidism and ophthalmopathy. On the study more broadly: Specimen type is peripheral blood, collected at initial diagnosis prior to any treatment.

General observations from the study: Ophthalmopathy prediction by the model preceded onset by a median approximately 5.9 months.

Germline V gene lookup returns CDR1 SGHTA and CDR2 FQGNSA. The CDR3 consists of 11 residues. Trimming shortened V by 1 base and J by 8 bases, and 3 bases separated the two germline ends. There were TCR beta CDR3 regions amplified from RNA transcripts. First-round RT-PCR with HTBI primers amplified the TCR CDR3 region. A single record per CDR3 protein comes from TCRdb applying MiXCR to the multiplex PCR reads. The sample lists 380,000 or so distinct CDR3 sequences, about 18% occurring once. The sample was blood. The chain couples TRBV7-2 to TRBJ2-4; unclear D gene. The clonotype comes from a woman under 30 with Graves' hyperthyroidism. CDR3 sequence reads: CASSLGDIQYF. DNA of the CDR3: TGTGCCAGCAGCTTAGGTGACATTCAGTACTTC.